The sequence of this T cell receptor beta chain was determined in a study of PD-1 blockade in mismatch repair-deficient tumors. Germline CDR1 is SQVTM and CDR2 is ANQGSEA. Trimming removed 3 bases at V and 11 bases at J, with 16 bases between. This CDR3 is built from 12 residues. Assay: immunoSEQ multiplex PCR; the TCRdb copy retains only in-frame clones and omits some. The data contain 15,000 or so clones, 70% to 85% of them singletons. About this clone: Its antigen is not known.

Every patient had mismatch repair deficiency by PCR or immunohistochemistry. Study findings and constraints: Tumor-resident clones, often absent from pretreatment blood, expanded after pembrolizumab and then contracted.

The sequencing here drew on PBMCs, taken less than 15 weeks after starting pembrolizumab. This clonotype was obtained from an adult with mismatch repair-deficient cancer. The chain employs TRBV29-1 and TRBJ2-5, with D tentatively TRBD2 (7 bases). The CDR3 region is CSVDPKGGEQYF. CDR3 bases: TGCAGCGTTGATCCTAAGGGGGGGGAGCAGTACTTC.